These T cell receptor beta chains were read from a single sample in a study of regulatory T cells in long-lasting Graves disease. TCRdb redid the calling of the multiplex PCR reads with MiXCR, one entry per CDR3 protein. The sample contains 400,000 to 500,000 distinct CDR3 sequences, 21% of which appear only once. The material sequenced was peripheral blood mononuclear cells (PBMCs), taken when the disease was refractory, from a patient treated with antithyroid drugs. The receptors originated from a female donor with Graves disease. Both conserved end residues are part of each CDR3. A D gene is named only where the DNA matches it firmly. Only some rows state a clone size, as once, few, many or a class for expanded clones.

D,size,V,J,CDR3,DNA
-,-,TRBV27,TRBJ1-6,CASSLYSYSPLHF,TGTGCCAGCAGTTTATACTCGTATTCACCCCTCCACTTT
-,-,TRBV10-3,TRBJ2-7,CAISEPTGWGNEQYF,TGTGCCATCAGTGAGCCGACGGGCTGGGGTAACGAGCAGTACTTC
TRBD1,-,TRBV20-1,TRBJ2-1,CSLSRGQGEQFF,TGCAGTCTGTCGAGGGGACAGGGGGAGCAGTTCTTC
-,many,TRBV30,TRBJ1-1,CAEQRQNTEAFF,TGTGCCGAACAACGACAGAACACTGAAGCTTTCTTT
-,-,TRBV9,TRBJ1-5,CASSVAGVVNQPQHF,TGTGCCAGCAGCGTAGCGGGGGTGGTCAATCAGCCCCAGCATTTT
-,few,TRBV18,TRBJ1-5,CASSPRPPEPQHF,TGTGCCAGCTCACCACGTCCCCCAGAACCCCAGCATTTT
TRBD2,few,TRBV28,TRBJ2-3,CASSLFVAGGTDTQYF,TGTGCCAGCAGTTTATTCGTAGCGGGAGGCACAGATACGCAGTATTTT
-,-,TRBV7-2,TRBJ2-4,CASSLASPAKNIQYF,TGTGCCAGCAGCTTGGCCAGCCCAGCCAAAAACATTCAGTACTTC
-,-,TRBV14,TRBJ2-2,CASSPFTTGELFF,TGTGCCAGCAGCCCCTTCACGACCGGGGAGCTGTTTTTT
-,-,TRBV15,TRBJ2-3,CATSRGQQPLTDTQYF,TGTGCCACCAGCAGAGGACAGCAACCCCTCACAGATACGCAGTATTTT
TRBD1,many,TRBV30,TRBJ2-5,CAWKGQWETQYF,TGTGCCTGGAAGGGACAGTGGGAGACCCAGTACTTC
-,-,TRBV25-1,TRBJ1-1,CASSEYAGGDPEAFF,TGTGCCAGCAGTGAATACGCCGGGGGAGATCCTGAAGCTTTCTTT
TRBD1,many,TRBV28,TRBJ1-5,CASSSPRTGGSQPQHF,TGTGCCAGCAGTTCCCCAAGGACAGGGGGCTCTCAGCCCCAGCATTTT
-,many,TRBV19,TRBJ2-7,CASRDDAVSREQYF,TGTGCCAGTAGAGATGACGCTGTTTCCCGCGAGCAGTACTTC
-,many,TRBV24-1,TRBJ1-2,CATSPGYGYTF,TGTGCCACCAGTCCTGGATATGGCTACACCTTC
TRBD2,-,TRBV2,TRBJ2-1,CASSATSGLGDPYNEQFF,TGTGCCAGCAGTGCGACTAGCGGTTTGGGGGATCCCTACAATGAGCAGTTCTTC
TRBD2,few,TRBV3-1,TRBJ2-5,CASSQGDLAVGRKTQYF,TGTGCCAGCAGCCAAGGTGACCTAGCGGTCGGCCGGAAGACCCAGTACTTC
TRBD2,-,TRBV5-1,TRBJ2-7,CASSLAVAGGPVTQEQYF,TGCGCCAGCAGCTTGGCGGTAGCGGGAGGGCCGGTTACGCAAGAGCAGTACTTC
TRBD2,many,TRBV12-3/TRBV12-4,TRBJ2-2,CASSFGAGGPNTGELFF,TGTGCCAGCAGTTTCGGGGCGGGAGGACCTAACACCGGGGAGCTGTTTTTT
TRBD1,-,TRBV28,TRBJ1-5,CASSYGTGRRNQPQHF,TGTGCCAGCAGTTACGGGACAGGGCGTAGAAATCAGCCCCAGCATTTT
TRBD1,many,TRBV28,TRBJ2-7,CASSSTGARKTYEQYF,TGTGCCAGCAGTTCGACAGGGGCCCGAAAAACTTACGAGCAGTACTTC
-,many,TRBV9,TRBJ1-1,CASSQGLPTEAFF,TGTGCCAGCAGCCAGGGACTTCCCACTGAAGCTTTCTTT
TRBD2,once,TRBV7-2,TRBJ2-3,CASSLKTSGTQYF,TGTGCCAGCAGCCTTAAGACTAGCGGTACGCAGTATTTT
-,many,TRBV20-1,TRBJ1-2,CSASSRVYGYTF,TGCAGTGCTAGTTCCAGGGTCTATGGCTACACCTTC
TRBD2,many,TRBV28,TRBJ2-7,CASSLGLAARNEQYF,TGTGCCAGCAGTCTCGGACTAGCGGCAAGGAACGAGCAGTACTTC
-,few,TRBV5-1,TRBJ2-6,CASSLDSTGMNSGANVLTF,TGCGCCAGCAGCTTGGACTCTACAGGGATGAACTCTGGGGCCAACGTCCTGACTTTC
TRBD1,few,TRBV6-5,TRBJ2-7,CASSSGGRGEQYF,TGTGCCAGCAGTTCAGGGGGCCGGGGGGAGCAGTACTTC
TRBD1,many,TRBV6-5,TRBJ1-4,CASSYGTGDEKLFF,TGTGCCAGCAGTTACGGGACAGGGGATGAAAAACTGTTTTTT
TRBD2,-,TRBV2,TRBJ2-5,CASRGGGSGETQYF,TGTGCCAGCAGAGGAGGCGGGAGTGGAGAGACCCAGTACTTC
-,many,TRBV2,TRBJ2-7,CASRDIAAGRYEQYF,TGTGCCAGCAGGGATATAGCGGCGGGGAGGTACGAGCAGTACTTC
-,many,TRBV20-1,TRBJ2-5,CSVTADPRETQYF,TGCAGTGTCACAGCGGACCCCCGAGAGACCCAGTACTTC
-,few,TRBV10-3,TRBJ2-6,CAISESSVRSSSGANVLTF,TGTGCCATCAGTGAGAGTTCAGTCAGGTCGAGCTCTGGGGCCAACGTCCTGACTTTC
TRBD1,many,TRBV6-5,TRBJ1-5,CASSYSPGQGNQPQHF,TGTGCCAGCAGTTACTCCCCGGGACAGGGAAATCAGCCCCAGCATTTT
-,-,TRBV18,TRBJ2-6,CASSPPRAGANVLTF,TGTGCCAGCTCACCACCGAGGGCTGGGGCCAACGTCCTGACTTTC
TRBD2,few,TRBV5-1,TRBJ2-2,CASWTIAGGNTGELFF,TGCGCCAGCTGGACCATAGCGGGAGGGAACACCGGGGAGCTGTTTTTT
TRBD2,-,TRBV11-2,TRBJ2-3,CASSDGLAGAKNTDTQYF,TGTGCCAGCAGCGACGGACTAGCGGGAGCCAAAAACACAGATACGCAGTATTTT
-,-,TRBV28,TRBJ1-1,CASRAAGGLNTEAFF,TGTGCCAGCAGGGCCGCCGGTGGGCTGAACACTGAAGCTTTCTTT
TRBD2,few,TRBV6-1,TRBJ2-1,CASSLLAGGVGEQFF,TGTGCCAGCAGCCTACTAGCGGGGGGGGTTGGGGAGCAGTTCTTC
-,many,TRBV28,TRBJ1-2,CASSSKRYYGYTF,TGTGCCAGCAGTTCCAAACGGTACTATGGCTACACCTTC
TRBD2,-,TRBV2,TRBJ2-3,CASSDGRTSGRWGTDTQYF,TGTGCCAGCAGTGATGGTCGGACTAGCGGGAGGTGGGGCACAGATACGCAGTATTTT
-,many,TRBV12-3/TRBV12-4,TRBJ2-5,CASSVHGETQYF,TGTGCCAGCAGCGTCCATGGGGAGACCCAGTACTTC
TRBD2,many,TRBV28,TRBJ2-5,CASSSAGTSVIRETQYF,TGTGCCAGCAGTTCTGCGGGGACTAGCGTAATCCGGGAGACCCAGTACTTC
-,few,TRBV4-1,TRBJ1-6,CASSQGSYHNSPLHF,TGCGCCAGCAGCCAAGGGTCATATCATAATTCACCCCTCCACTTT
-,many,TRBV12-3/TRBV12-4,TRBJ1-2,CASSPSANYGYTF,TGTGCCAGCAGCCCCTCAGCCAACTATGGCTACACCTTC
-,-,TRBV15,TRBJ2-7,CATSRERAYEQYF,TGTGCCACCAGCAGAGAGAGGGCCTACGAGCAGTACTTC
-,many,TRBV2,TRBJ2-2,CASSIRVNTGELFF,TGTGCCAGCAGTATCAGGGTAAACACCGGGGAGCTGTTTTTT
TRBD1,many,TRBV29-1,TRBJ1-1,CSVPPPGGVTEAFF,TGCAGCGTCCCCCCGCCAGGGGGGGTCACTGAAGCTTTCTTT
-,many,TRBV28,TRBJ2-4,CASSTPGQLAKNIQYF,TGTGCCAGCAGTACCCCGGGACAACTAGCCAAAAACATTCAGTACTTC
TRBD2,-,TRBV5-6,TRBJ2-5,CASSTAGGNQETQYF,TGTGCCAGCAGCACAGCGGGAGGTAACCAAGAGACCCAGTACTTC
TRBD1,many,TRBV2,TRBJ2-7,CASSVPGQQQVAVPYEQYF,TGTGCCAGCAGTGTTCCGGGACAGCAACAAGTCGCGGTCCCCTACGAGCAGTACTTC
-,once,TRBV5-6,TRBJ2-7,CASSWTLRDEQYF,TGTGCCAGCAGCTGGACACTCCGGGACGAGCAGTACTTC
TRBD2,-,TRBV5-1,TRBJ2-5,CASSSGLAKETQYF,TGCGCCAGCAGCTCGGGACTAGCGAAAGAGACCCAGTACTTC
-,-,TRBV20-1,TRBJ2-4,CSARDPLEEGYIQYF,TGCAGTGCTAGAGATCCGTTAGAGGAAGGATACATTCAGTACTTC
TRBD1,many,TRBV6-1,TRBJ1-2,CASTRTGIYGYTF,TGTGCCAGCACCCGGACAGGGATCTATGGCTACACCTTC
-,-,TRBV2,TRBJ2-3,CASSPRDTATDTQYF,TGTGCCAGCAGCCCCCGGGACACTGCCACAGATACGCAGTATTTT
-,-,TRBV9,TRBJ2-7,CASSPSPRGKAYEQYF,TGTGCCAGCAGCCCCTCCCCCAGAGGGAAGGCCTACGAGCAGTACTTC
-,many,TRBV6-1,TRBJ2-7,CATRVRLTDEQYF,TGTGCCACTAGGGTCAGGTTAACGGACGAGCAGTACTTC
-,many,TRBV7-8,TRBJ2-7,CASSTDSVRGEQYF,TGTGCCAGCAGCACGGACTCCGTGAGGGGGGAGCAGTACTTC
-,-,TRBV11-2,TRBJ2-1,CASSHVIVHEADVEQFF,TGTGCCAGCAGTCATGTCATCGTCCACGAAGCAGACGTTGAGCAGTTCTTC
-,many,TRBV27,TRBJ2-7,CASSLSGDGSYEQYF,TGTGCCAGCAGTTTATCGGGGGACGGCTCCTACGAGCAGTACTTC